The sequence of this T cell receptor (beta chain) was determined in a study of circulating tumor DNA in untreated peripheral T-cell lymphoma. Libraries were prepared by immunoSEQ multiplex PCR; TCRdb keeps only in-frame clonotypes and omits some of them. The sample contains about 2,000 clones, about 90% of which appear only once. The V end lost 10 bases, the J end lost 1 base, and 13 bases lay between the germline ends. There are 13 residues in the CDR3. Looked up from germline, CDR1 is KGHSH and CDR2 is LQKENI. Sequenced sample: cell-free DNA from blood serum. This sequence originates from a human donor with peripheral T-cell lymphoma. The rearrangement joins TRBV18 to TRBJ1-1; possibly TRBD1 for D (6 bases). The CDR3 loop reads CATLAGENTEAFF. The CDR3 region has the DNA TGTGCCACCCTGGCAGGGGAGAACACTGAAGCTTTCTTT.